This T cell receptor (beta chain) emerged from a study of blood T cell repertoires in COVID-19. Looking at the study overall: Samples came from the United States, Italy and Spain, spanning acute and convalescent COVID-19. T cells, B-cell-depleted T cells, or PBMCs provided the cDNA or gDNA that served as material.

Germline CDR1 and CDR2: SGDLS and YYNGEE. Trimming pared 1 base from V and 4 bases from J, leaving 11 bases between. The CDR3 loop spans 14 amino acids. In the original analysis: Estimated nucleated cell counts came from reference gene primer amplification. Here immunoSEQ multiplex PCR was the method, and the copy in TCRdb shows in-frame clones only, minus some. V and J calls and clone size are as listed in that table; D and trimming were resolved from the DNA. The sample contains roughly 250,000 clones, approximately 86% of which appear only once. The receptor's source is a woman in her thirties with acute or convalescent COVID-19. The chain is built from TRBV9 and TRBJ2-5; D perhaps matches TRBD2 (7 bases). The sequenced material came from peripheral blood. In DNA, the CDR3 is TGTGCCAGCAGCGTACAGGGGAGGGGAGAGACCCAGTACTTC. It encodes CASSVQGRGETQYF.